These 22 T cell receptor beta chains originate from one sample sequenced in a study of shared clonotypes between healthy human individuals. Positive CCR7 selection of CD45RO-negative cells yielded the naive CD8 cells, and terminally differentiated effector memory CD45RA+ cells were excluded. Repertoires were generated with immunoSEQ multiplex PCR, while TCRdb's copy carries only in-frame clones and drops some. This sample has nearly 600,000 clones; roughly 96% occur once, and the top ten carry roughly 0.1%. Specimen: naive CD8+ T cells sorted from blood. Source of these receptors: a woman aged 30 to 39 in good health.

The CDR3 here is CASSQTSPGLVSNEQFF. The CDR3 DNA reads TGCGCCAGCAGCCAAACCTCACCTGGTCTTGTTAGCAATGAGCAGTTCTTC. The rearrangement uses TRBV4-1 and TRBJ2-1, with unresolved D. V lost 2 bases to trimming and J lost 6 bases, with 20 bases between them. The CDR3 sequence is 17 residues long. Germline CDR1 reads MGHRA; CDR2 reads YSYEKL.

The DNA for the CDR3 is TGTGCCAGCAGTTACGGGGCCAATGAGCAGTTCTTC. This gives the protein CASSYGANEQFF. The rearrangement links TRBV27 to TRBJ2-1; D is tentatively TRBD1 or TRBD2 (5 bases each). V was pared by 4 bases and J by 6 bases, with 7 bases between. The length of the CDR3 is 12 residues. Germline V gene sequence: CDR1 MNHEY, CDR2 SMNVEV (reference sequence).

The rearrangement joins TRBV28 to TRBJ2-6; either TRBD1 or TRBD2 may fit D (5 bases each). The germline V gene encodes CDR1 MDHEN and CDR2 SYDVKM. V gave up 5 bases and J gave up 3 bases, with 11 bases separating them. The CDR3 totals 15 residues. CDR3 in amino acids: CASSLQGVGANVLTF. The CDR3 DNA reads as TGTGCCAGCAGTCTCCAGGGAGTTGGGGCCAACGTCCTGACTTTC.

The chain links TRBV28 to TRBJ2-7; tentatively, D is TRBD2 (5 bases). The length of the CDR3 is 16 residues. Between the trimmed V and J ends, which lost 5 bases and 5 bases, there was a span of 22 bases. Germline V CDR1 and CDR2: MDHEN, SYDVKM. The CDR3 is CASSTSREKGSDEQYF. CDR3 DNA: TGTGCCAGCAGTACCTCCCGGGAAAAGGGATCGGACGAGCAGTACTTC.

V gene TRBV28 combines with J gene TRBJ2-7, with D possibly being TRBD2 (6 bases). V lost 5 bases and J lost 2, with 10 bases in between. The CDR3 runs to 13 residues. The germline CDR1 and CDR2 sequences are MDHEN and SYDVKM. The CDR3 here is CASSGGNTYEQYF. The CDR3 DNA follows: TGTGCCAGCAGTGGGGGGAATACCTACGAGCAGTACTTC.

This clone has more than one count but fewer than ten. The CDR3 here is CASSLGLAVNEQFF. As DNA, the CDR3 is TGCGCCAGCAGCTTGGGACTAGCGGTTAATGAGCAGTTCTTC. The rearrangement links TRBV5-1 to TRBJ2-1; 9 bases map to TRBD2. This CDR3 comprises 14 residues. V lost 0 bases to trimming and J lost 7 bases; unmatched junction nucleotides: 2. Germline-derived CDR1 and CDR2 are SGHRS and YFSETQ.

The chain employs TRBV9 and TRBJ2-2, with D unresolved. Deletions cut 1 base from V and 6 bases from J, with 4 bases between. Germline-derived CDR1 and CDR2 are SGDLS and YYNGEE. This CDR3 region has 12 residues. The CDR3 DNA reads as TGTGCCAGCAGCGTATTTGCCGGGGAGCTGTTTTTT. This codes for CASSVFAGELFF.

The genes are TRBV10-2 and TRBJ2-7, with TRBD2 matching over 7 bases. The germline V gene has CDR1 WSHSY and CDR2 SAAADI. The V segment lost 7 bases and the J segment 9 bases; nucleotides outside the gene matches: 12. The CDR3 has 13 residues. The CDR3 DNA reads TGCGCCAGCATGACTAGCTCGACGGGAGGGCAGTACTTC. Translating gives CASMTSSTGGQYF.

The gene calls are TRBV19 and TRBJ1-1, with D perhaps matching TRBD1 (5 bases). Germline values: CDR1 LNHDA, CDR2 SQIVND (reference sequence). This CDR3 is 17 amino acids long. Between the trimmed V and J ends, which lost 0 bases and 6 bases, there was a span of 20 bases. The CDR3 DNA follows: TGTGCCAGTAGTATAGATCGGGTCTGGGGCTTTAAAGCTGAAGCTTTCTTT. Its protein product is CASSIDRVWGFKAEAFF.

With regard to this clone: Different DNA sequences within this sample yield the same CDR3. The V and J genes are TRBV19 and TRBJ2-7; 7 bases fit TRBD2. V lost 5 bases, J lost 4 bases, and 2 bases stayed unmatched. The CDR3 has 12 residues. Per the germline V gene, CDR1 is LNHDA and CDR2 is SQIVND (reference sequence). Written as DNA, the CDR3 is TGTGCCAGTAGTCCCGGGGGGTACGAGCAGTACTTC. Translating it yields CASSPGGYEQYF.

This chain connects TRBV5-6 to TRBJ1-5; the D is unclear. The germline CDR1 and CDR2 sequences are SGHDT and YYEEEE. The V and J ends lost 2 bases and 6 bases respectively, with 9 bases between them. This CDR3 has 13 amino acids. Written as DNA, the CDR3 is TGTGCCAGCAGCTTAAGGACTGCTCAGCCCCAGCATTTT. It translates to CASSLRTAQPQHF. Full variable domain (outside the CDR3, taken from reference TRBV5-6 and TRBJ1-5): DAGVTQSPTHLIKTRGQQVTLRCSPKSGHDTVSWYQQALGQGPQFIFQYYEEEERQRGNFPDRFSGHQFPNYSSELNVNALLLGDSALYLCASSLRTAQPQHFGDGTRLSIL.

The chain carries TRBV15 and TRBJ1-1; D may be TRBD1 (6 bases). The ends were cut back, 5 bases at V and 0 bases at J, with 10 bases in the middle. The CDR3 loop spans 14 amino acids. Germline values: CDR1 LNHNV, CDR2 YYDKDF (reference sequence). CDR3 in amino acids: CATSEGQMNTEAFF. The CDR3, as DNA: TGTGCCACCAGCGAGGGACAAATGAACACTGAAGCTTTCTTT.

This rearrangement joins TRBV10-2 to TRBJ2-1; D is unclear. CDR1 is WSHSY, CDR2 SAAADI, per germline. V lost 8 bases and J 6 bases, leaving 17 bases between the germline ends. CDR3 size: 14 residues. The CDR3 loop reads CASFEVPAFNEQFF. The DNA of the CDR3 is TGCGCCAGCTTTGAAGTGCCAGCTTTCAATGAGCAGTTCTTC.

As concerns this clone: The identical CDR3 is also encoded by other nucleotide sequences in the sample. The V and J genes are TRBV28 and TRBJ1-1; no clear D. Trimming left V 2 bases short and J 1 base short, with 2 bases between. The CDR3 has 12 amino acids. The V gene's germline CDR1 is MDHEN and CDR2 SYDVKM. The CDR3 here is CASSLENTEAFF. CDR3 nucleotide sequence: TGTGCCAGCAGTTTAGAGAACACTGAAGCTTTCTTT.

This clone was observed a single time. This sequence joins TRBV5-1 and TRBJ1-1; possibly TRBD1 for D (5 bases). This CDR3 is 14 amino acids long. V lost 4 bases and J lost 1, with 11 bases in between. Germline loops: CDR1 SGHRS, CDR2 YFSETQ. The CDR3 nucleotides are TGCGCCAGCAGCCCGGACACGGGGAACACTGAAGCTTTCTTT. It encodes CASSPDTGNTEAFF.

V and J are TRBV28 and TRBJ2-1, with a weak D call TRBD2 (5 bases). The V gene lost 4 bases and the J gene lost 7 bases, with 11 bases spanning the gap. The CDR3 is 13 amino acids. The germline CDR1 and CDR2 sequences are MDHEN and SYDVKM. This chain's CDR3 is CASSYGTGNEQFF. Here the CDR3 DNA reads TGTGCCAGCAGTTACGGAACGGGGAATGAGCAGTTCTTC.

The gene calls are TRBV4-2 and TRBJ2-5, with a possible D match to TRBD2 (5 bases). Germline V lookup: CDR1 LGHNA, CDR2 YNFKEQ. Between the trimmed V and J ends, which lost 0 bases and 5 bases, there was a span of 13 bases. The CDR3 is made up of 15 amino acids. Here the CDR3 reads CASSQDRELGETQYF. Here the CDR3 DNA reads TGTGCCAGCAGCCAAGATCGAGAACTAGGGGAGACCCAGTACTTC.

This chain links TRBV27 with TRBJ1-4; D remains ambiguous. V was trimmed by 3 bases and J by 7 bases, leaving 18 bases between them. CDR3 size: 16 residues. Germline values: CDR1 MNHEY, CDR2 SMNVEV (reference sequence). The chain's CDR3 is CASSFLGSGSGEKLFF. CDR3 in DNA: TGTGCCAGCAGTTTTTTAGGTTCGGGGTCTGGTGAAAAACTGTTTTTT.

The rearrangement uses TRBV28 and TRBJ1-4, with D unresolved. V was pared by 4 bases and J by 0 bases, with 9 bases between. CDR3 length: 15 residues. Per germline, CDR1 MDHEN and CDR2 SYDVKM. This CDR3 is CASSYNTATNEKLFF. The CDR3, as DNA: TGTGCCAGCAGTTATAACACCGCAACTAATGAAAAACTGTTTTTT.

This chain joins TRBV7-6 and TRBJ2-2, with D maybe TRBD1 (6 bases). V lost 1 base and J lost 1, with 7 bases in between. This CDR3 is 15 amino acids long. CDR1 is SGHVS and CDR2 is FNYEAQ in the germline V gene. CDR3 protein: CASSLDRVNTGELFF. In DNA, the CDR3 is TGTGCCAGCAGCTTAGACAGGGTGAACACCGGGGAGCTGTTTTTT.

This clone was observed a single time. The CDR3 protein is CASSLSKNTEAFF. The CDR3 nucleotides read TGTGCCAGCAGCTTGTCGAAGAACACTGAAGCTTTCTTT. The chain employs TRBV5-6 and TRBJ1-1, with unresolved D. The germline V and J ends were trimmed by 1 base and 1 base, with 5 bases remaining between them. The germline gives CDR1 SGHDT, CDR2 YYEEEE. The CDR3 runs to 13 residues. Variable domain in full (rest from reference TRBV5-6 and TRBJ1-1): DAGVTQSPTHLIKTRGQQVTLRCSPKSGHDTVSWYQQALGQGPQFIFQYYEEEERQRGNFPDRFSGHQFPNYSSELNVNALLLGDSALYLCASSLSKNTEAFFGQGTRLTVV.

The chain links TRBV7-9 to TRBJ2-2, with 7 bases lining up with TRBD2. There are 15 residues in the CDR3. With 3 bases clipped from V and 1 base from J, the junction kept 2 bases outside the gene matches. Germline CDR1 is SEHNR and CDR2 is FQNEAQ (reference sequence). The DNA for the CDR3 is TGTGCCAGCAGCTTTCTAGCGGAGAACACCGGGGAGCTGTTTTTT. Translation gives CASSFLAENTGELFF.